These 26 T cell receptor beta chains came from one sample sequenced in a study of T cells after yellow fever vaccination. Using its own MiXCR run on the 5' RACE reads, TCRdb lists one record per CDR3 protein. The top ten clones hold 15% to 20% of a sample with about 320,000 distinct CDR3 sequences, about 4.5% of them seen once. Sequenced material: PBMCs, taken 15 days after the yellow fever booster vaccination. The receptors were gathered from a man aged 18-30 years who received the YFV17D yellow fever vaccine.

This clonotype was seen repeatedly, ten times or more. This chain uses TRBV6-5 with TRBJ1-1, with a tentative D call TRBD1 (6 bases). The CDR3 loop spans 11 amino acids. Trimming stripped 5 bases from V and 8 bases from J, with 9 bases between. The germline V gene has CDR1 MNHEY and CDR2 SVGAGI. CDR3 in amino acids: CASSDRREAFF. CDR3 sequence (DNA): TGTGCCAGCAGTGACAGGCGGGAAGCTTTCTTT.

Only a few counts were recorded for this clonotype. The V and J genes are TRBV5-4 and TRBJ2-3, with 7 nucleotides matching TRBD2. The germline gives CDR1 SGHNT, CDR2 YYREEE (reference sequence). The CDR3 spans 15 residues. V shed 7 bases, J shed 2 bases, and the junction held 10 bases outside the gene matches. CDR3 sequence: CASGVGGGVTDTQYF. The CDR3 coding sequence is TGTGCCAGCGGCGTGGGCGGGGGAGTCACAGATACGCAGTATTTT.

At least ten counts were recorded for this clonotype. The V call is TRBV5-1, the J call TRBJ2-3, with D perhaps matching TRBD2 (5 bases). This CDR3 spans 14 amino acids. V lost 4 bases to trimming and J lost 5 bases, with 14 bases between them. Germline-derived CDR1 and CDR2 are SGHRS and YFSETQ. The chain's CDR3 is CASSRGPNQDTQYF. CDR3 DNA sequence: TGCGCCAGCAGCCGCGGGCCAAACCAAGATACGCAGTATTTT.

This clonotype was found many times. CDR3 nucleotides: TGTGCCAGCAGTGAAGATCCGAGGCAGAACGGTGGACTAAATGAAAAACTGTTTTTT. It encodes CASSEDPRQNGGLNEKLFF. V usage is TRBV6-1 and J usage is TRBJ1-4; D is unclear. With 1 base removed from V and 5 bases from J, the gap between germline ends came to 23 bases. CDR3 length: 19 amino acids. Germline loops: CDR1 MNHNS, CDR2 SASEGT.

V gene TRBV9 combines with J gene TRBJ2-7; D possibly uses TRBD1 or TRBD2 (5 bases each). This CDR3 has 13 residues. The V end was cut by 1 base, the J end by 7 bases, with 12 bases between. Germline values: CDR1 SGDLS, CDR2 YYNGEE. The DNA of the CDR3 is TGTGCCAGCAGCGTACTGTCCTGGGGGGAGCAGTACTTC. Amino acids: CASSVLSWGEQYF.

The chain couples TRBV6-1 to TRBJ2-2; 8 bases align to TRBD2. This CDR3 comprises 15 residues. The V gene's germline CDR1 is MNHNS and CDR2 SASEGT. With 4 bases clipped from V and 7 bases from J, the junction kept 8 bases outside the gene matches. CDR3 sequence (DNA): TGTGCCAGCAGTGGCCGGGGACTAGTCGTCGGGGAGCTGTTTTTT. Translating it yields CASSGRGLVVGELFF.

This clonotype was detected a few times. In nucleotides, the CDR3 is TGTGCCAGCTCCCCTCCGGCAGGACAGGGGGCCTACGAGCAGTACTTC. Its translation: CASSPPAGQGAYEQYF. This chain connects TRBV18 to TRBJ2-7; 10 positions agree with TRBD1. This CDR3 spans 16 amino acids. CDR1 and CDR2 from the germline V gene are KGHSH and LQKENI. V was pared by 6 bases and J by 2 bases, with 10 bases of the junction left unmatched.

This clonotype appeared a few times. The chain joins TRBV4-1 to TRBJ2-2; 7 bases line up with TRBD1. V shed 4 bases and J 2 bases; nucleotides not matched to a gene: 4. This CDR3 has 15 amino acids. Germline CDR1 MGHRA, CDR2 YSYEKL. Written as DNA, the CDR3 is TGCGCCAGCAGCCTGTGGACAGGAAACACCGGGGAGCTGTTTTTT. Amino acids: CASSLWTGNTGELFF.

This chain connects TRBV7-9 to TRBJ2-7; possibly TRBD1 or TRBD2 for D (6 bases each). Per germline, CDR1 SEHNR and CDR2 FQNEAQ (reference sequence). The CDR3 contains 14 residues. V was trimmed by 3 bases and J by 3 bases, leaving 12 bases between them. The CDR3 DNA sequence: TGTGCCAGCAGCTTTACGGGGGCCTTCTACGAGCAGTACTTC. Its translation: CASSFTGAFYEQYF.

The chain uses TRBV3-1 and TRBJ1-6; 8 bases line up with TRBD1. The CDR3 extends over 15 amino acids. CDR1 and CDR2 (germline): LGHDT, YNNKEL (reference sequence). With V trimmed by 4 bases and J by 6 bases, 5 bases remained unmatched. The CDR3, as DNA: TGTGCCAGCAGCCCCCGGGACAGGATTAATTCACCCCTCCACTTT. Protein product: CASSPRDRINSPLHF.

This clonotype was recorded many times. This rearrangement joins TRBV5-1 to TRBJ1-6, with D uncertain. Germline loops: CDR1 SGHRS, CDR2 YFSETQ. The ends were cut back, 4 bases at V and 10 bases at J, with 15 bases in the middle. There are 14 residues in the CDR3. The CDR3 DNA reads TGCGCCAGCAGCCTAAATGCAGGCGGGTCACCCCTCCACTTT. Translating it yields CASSLNAGGSPLHF.

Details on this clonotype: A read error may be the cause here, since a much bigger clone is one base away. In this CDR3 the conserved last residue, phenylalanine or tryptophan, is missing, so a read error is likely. The CDR3 reads CASSLMSSVAGLNTEAFL. The CDR3 DNA reads as TGTGCCAGCAGCTTAATGAGTTCCGTGGCAGGGTTAAACACTGAAGCTTTCCTT. This sequence joins TRBV7-2 and TRBJ1-1; maybe TRBD1 (5 bases). The CDR3 is 18 amino acids. Germline CDR1 is SGHTA and CDR2 is FQGNSA. Trimming shortened V by 2 bases and J by 2 bases, and 21 bases separated the two germline ends.

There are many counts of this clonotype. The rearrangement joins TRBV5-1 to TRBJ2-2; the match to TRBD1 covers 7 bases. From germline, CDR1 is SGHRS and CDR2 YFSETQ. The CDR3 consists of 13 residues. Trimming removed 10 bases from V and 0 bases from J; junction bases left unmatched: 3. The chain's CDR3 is CAGTDPNTGELFF. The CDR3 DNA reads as TGCGCCGGGACAGACCCGAACACCGGGGAGCTGTTTTTT.

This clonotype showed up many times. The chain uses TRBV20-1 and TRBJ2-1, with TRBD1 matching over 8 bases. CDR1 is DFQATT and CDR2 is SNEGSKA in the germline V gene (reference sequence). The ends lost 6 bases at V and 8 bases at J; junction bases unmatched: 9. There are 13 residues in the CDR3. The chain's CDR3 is CSAQRTGLDEQFF. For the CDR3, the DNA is TGCAGTGCCCAAAGGACAGGGCTGGATGAGCAGTTCTTC.

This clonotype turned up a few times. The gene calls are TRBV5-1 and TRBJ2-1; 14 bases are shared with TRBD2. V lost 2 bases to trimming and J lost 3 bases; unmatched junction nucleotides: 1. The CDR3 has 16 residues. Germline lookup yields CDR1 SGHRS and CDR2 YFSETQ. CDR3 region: CASSFGTSGGYNEQFF. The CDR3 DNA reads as TGCGCCAGCAGCTTCGGGACTAGCGGGGGCTACAATGAGCAGTTCTTC.

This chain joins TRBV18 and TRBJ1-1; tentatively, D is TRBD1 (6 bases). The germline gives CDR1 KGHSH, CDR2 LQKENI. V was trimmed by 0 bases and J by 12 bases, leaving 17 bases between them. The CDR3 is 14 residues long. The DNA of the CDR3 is TGTGCCAGCTCACCACCGCACTGGCGGGACACCCCTTTCTTT. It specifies CASSPPHWRDTPFF.

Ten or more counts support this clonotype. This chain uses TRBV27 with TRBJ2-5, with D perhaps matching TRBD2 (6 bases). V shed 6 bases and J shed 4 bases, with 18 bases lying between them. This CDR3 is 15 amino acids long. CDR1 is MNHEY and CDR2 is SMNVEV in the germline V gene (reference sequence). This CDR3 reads CASRLTPWGGETQYF. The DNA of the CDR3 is TGTGCCAGCAGGCTAACACCCTGGGGAGGAGAGACCCAGTACTTC.

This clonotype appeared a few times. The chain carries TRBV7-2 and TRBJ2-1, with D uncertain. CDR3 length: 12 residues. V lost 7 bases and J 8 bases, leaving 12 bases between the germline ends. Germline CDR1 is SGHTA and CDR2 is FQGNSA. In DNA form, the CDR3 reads TGTGCCAGCACCCGGCCGGGCTATGAGCAGTTCTTC. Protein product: CASTRPGYEQFF. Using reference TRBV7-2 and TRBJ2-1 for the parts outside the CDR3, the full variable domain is GAGVSQSPSNKVTEKGKDVELRCDPISGHTALYWYRQSLGQGLEFLIYFQGNSAPDKSGLPSDRFSAERTGGSVSTLTIQRTQQEDSAVYLCASTRPGYEQFFGPGTRLTVL.

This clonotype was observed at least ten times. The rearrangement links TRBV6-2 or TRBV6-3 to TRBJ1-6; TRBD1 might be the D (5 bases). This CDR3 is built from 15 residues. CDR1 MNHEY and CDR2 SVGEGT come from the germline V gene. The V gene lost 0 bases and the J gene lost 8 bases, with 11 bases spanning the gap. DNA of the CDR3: TGTGCCAGCAGTTACTCGTCCAGGGTGGATTCACCCCTCCACTTT. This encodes CASSYSSRVDSPLHF.

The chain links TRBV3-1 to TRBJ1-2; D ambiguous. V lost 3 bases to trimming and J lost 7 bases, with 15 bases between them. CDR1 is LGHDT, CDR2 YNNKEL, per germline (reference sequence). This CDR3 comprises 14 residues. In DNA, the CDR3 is TGTGCCAGCAGCCAGGATTCAGCGGCTGGTGGCTACACCTTC. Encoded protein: CASSQDSAAGGYTF. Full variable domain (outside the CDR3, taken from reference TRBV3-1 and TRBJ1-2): DTAVSQTPKYLVTQMGNDKSIKCEQNLGHDTMYWYKQDSKKFLKIMFSYNNKELIINETVPNRFSPKSPDKAHLNLHINSLELGDSAVYFCASSQDSAAGGYTFGSGTRLTVV.

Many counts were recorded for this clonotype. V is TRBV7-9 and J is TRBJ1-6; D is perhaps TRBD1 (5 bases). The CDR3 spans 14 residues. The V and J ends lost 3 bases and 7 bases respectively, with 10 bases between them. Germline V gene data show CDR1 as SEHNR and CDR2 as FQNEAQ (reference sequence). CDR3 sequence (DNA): TGTGCCAGCAGCTTTTATGGGGCGAATTCACCCCTCCACTTT. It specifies CASSFYGANSPLHF.

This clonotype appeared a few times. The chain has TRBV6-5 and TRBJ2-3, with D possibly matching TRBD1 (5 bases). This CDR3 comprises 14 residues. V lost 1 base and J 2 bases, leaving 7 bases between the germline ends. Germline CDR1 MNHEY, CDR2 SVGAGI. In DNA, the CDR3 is TGTGCCAGCAGTTACTTTGGGGCCACAGATACGCAGTATTTT. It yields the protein CASSYFGATDTQYF.

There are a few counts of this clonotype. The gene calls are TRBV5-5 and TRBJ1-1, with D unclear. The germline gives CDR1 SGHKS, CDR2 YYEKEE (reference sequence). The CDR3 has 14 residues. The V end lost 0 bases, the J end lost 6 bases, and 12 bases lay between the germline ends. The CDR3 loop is CASSLVRDLAEAFF. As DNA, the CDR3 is TGTGCCAGCAGCTTGGTTCGGGATTTGGCTGAAGCTTTCTTT.

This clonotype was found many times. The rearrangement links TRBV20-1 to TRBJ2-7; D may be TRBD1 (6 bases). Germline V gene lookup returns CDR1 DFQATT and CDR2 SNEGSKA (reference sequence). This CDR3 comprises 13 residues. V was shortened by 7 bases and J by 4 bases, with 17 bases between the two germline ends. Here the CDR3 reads CSVTDGTLYEQYF. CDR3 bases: TGCAGTGTAACAGACGGGACATTATACGAGCAGTACTTC.

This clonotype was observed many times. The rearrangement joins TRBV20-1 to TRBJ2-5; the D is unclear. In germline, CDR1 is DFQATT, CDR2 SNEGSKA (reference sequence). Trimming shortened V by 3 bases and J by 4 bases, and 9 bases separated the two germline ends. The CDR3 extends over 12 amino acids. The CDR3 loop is CSASERAETQYF. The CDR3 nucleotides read TGCAGTGCTAGTGAACGGGCAGAGACCCAGTACTTC.

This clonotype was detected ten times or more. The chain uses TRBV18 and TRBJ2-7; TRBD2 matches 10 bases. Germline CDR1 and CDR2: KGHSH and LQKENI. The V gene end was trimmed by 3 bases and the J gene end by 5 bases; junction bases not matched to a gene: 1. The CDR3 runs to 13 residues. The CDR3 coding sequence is TGTGCCAGCTCACCGGGGACTAGCGACGAGCAGTACGTC. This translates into CASSPGTSDEQYV.